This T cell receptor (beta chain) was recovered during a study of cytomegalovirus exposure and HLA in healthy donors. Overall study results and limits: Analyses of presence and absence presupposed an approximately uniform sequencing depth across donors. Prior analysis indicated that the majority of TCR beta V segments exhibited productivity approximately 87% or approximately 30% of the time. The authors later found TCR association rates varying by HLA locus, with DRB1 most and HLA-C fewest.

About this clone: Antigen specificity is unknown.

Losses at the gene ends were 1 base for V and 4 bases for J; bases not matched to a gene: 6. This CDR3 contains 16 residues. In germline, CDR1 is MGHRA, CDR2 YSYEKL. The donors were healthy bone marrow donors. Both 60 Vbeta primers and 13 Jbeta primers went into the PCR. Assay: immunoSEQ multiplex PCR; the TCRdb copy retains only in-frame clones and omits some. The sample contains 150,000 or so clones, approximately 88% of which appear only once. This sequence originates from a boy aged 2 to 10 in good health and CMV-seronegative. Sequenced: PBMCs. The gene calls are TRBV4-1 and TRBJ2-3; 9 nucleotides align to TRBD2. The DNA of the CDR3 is TGCGCCAGCAGCCAAGTTATAGCGGGAGCGGCAGATACGCAGTATTTT. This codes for CASSQVIAGAADTQYF.